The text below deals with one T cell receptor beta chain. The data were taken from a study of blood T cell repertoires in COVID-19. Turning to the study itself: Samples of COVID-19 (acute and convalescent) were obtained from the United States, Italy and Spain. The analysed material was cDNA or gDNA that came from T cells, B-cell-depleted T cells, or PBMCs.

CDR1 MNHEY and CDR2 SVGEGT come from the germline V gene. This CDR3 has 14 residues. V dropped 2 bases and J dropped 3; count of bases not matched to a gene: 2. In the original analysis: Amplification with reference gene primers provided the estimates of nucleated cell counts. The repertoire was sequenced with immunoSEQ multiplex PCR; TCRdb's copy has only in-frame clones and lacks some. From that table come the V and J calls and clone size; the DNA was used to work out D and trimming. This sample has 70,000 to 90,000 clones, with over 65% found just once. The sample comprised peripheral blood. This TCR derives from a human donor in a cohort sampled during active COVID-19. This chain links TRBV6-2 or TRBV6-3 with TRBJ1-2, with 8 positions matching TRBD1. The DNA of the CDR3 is TGTGCCAGCAGTTACACGGACAGGGACTATGGCTACACCTTC. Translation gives CASSYTDRDYGYTF.